The 27 T cell receptor beta chains in this list originate from one sample, sequenced in a study of T-cell reconstitution after alpha-beta-depleted transplantation in children. Unique molecular identifiers featured in how the TCRbeta library was prepared. TCRdb passed the PCR reads through MiXCR, listing each CDR3 protein once. The sample gives hundreds of thousands of distinct CDR3 sequences, less than 9.5% of which show up once; about 9.3% is in the top ten. Study-wide points: Newly produced T cells mostly accounted for T-cell counts and diversity one year post-transplant.

What these receptors recognize is not known. The sample consisted of peripheral blood, taken 360 days after TCRalphabeta/CD19-depleted stem cell transplant. These receptors all come from a female patient aged 2-9 years who had a stem cell transplant for Fanconi anemia, so the T cells may come from the graft donor.

This clonotype was seen only a few times. The chain links TRBV2 to TRBJ1-6; 8 nucleotides align to TRBD1. Germline loops: CDR1 SNHLY, CDR2 FYNNEI. The CDR3 sequence is 13 residues long. Trimming took 8 bases from V and 6 from J; bases not matched to a gene: 3. Here the CDR3 reads CASLDRGNSPLHF. The CDR3 DNA is TGTGCCAGCTTAGACAGGGGTAATTCACCCCTCCACTTT.

This clonotype was picked up many times. The chain links TRBV5-1 to TRBJ1-1; TRBD1 aligns across 7 bases. J was trimmed by 3 bases and V by 4 bases; bases with no gene match: 6. Germline values: CDR1 SGHRS, CDR2 YFSETQ. The CDR3 sequence is 14 residues long. Written as DNA, the CDR3 is TGCGCCAGCAGCCCGACAGGGAGTTACACTGAAGCTTTCTTT. Residues: CASSPTGSYTEAFF.

This clonotype was counted ten times or more. The chain carries TRBV6-2 or TRBV6-3 and TRBJ2-1; 11 bases agree with TRBD2. The CDR3 is 15 amino acids. With 6 bases clipped from V and 6 bases from J, the junction kept 7 bases outside the gene matches. Germline CDR1 reads MNHEY; CDR2 reads SVGEGT. CDR3 sequence (DNA): TGTGCCAGCAGGAATAGCGGGGGGGCCTCCAATGAGCAGTTCTTC. Translation gives CASRNSGGASNEQFF.

The chain recombines TRBV7-2 with TRBJ2-7; D perhaps matches TRBD2 (5 bases). The germline V gene encodes CDR1 SGHTA and CDR2 FQGNSA. The CDR3 consists of 14 residues. V lost 3 bases and J lost 2, with 11 bases in between. Here the CDR3 DNA reads TGTGCCAGCAGCTTTAAAAGCGGCCCCTACGAGCAGTACGTC. This encodes CASSFKSGPYEQYV.

This clonotype was counted a few times. The J gene is TRBJ1-1, the V gene TRBV20-1, with TRBD1 as a possible D gene (6 bases). V lost 6 bases to trimming and J lost 5 bases, with 19 bases between them. The CDR3 is 14 residues long. CDR1 is DFQATT and CDR2 is SNEGSKA in the germline V gene (reference sequence). The CDR3 here is CSAKQGWGRTEAFF. The CDR3 coding sequence is TGCAGTGCGAAACAGGGTTGGGGGAGGACTGAAGCTTTCTTT.

This clonotype was seen a few times. The V gene is TRBV11-2, the J gene TRBJ2-3, with TRBD1 as a possible D gene (7 bases). Trimming cost V 6 bases and J 5 bases, with 27 bases left between them. CDR1 is SGHAT and CDR2 is FQNNGV in the germline V gene. CDR3 length: 18 amino acids. CDR3: CASRITHGGGARRDTQYF. CDR3 DNA: TGTGCCAGCAGAATAACACACGGAGGGGGCGCAAGGCGAGATACGCAGTATTTT.

This clonotype was observed a handful of times. The chain recombines TRBV15 with TRBJ2-5; D call uncertain. This CDR3 contains 15 residues. Trimming left V 0 bases short and J 5 bases short, with 13 bases between. Looked up from germline, CDR1 is LNHNV and CDR2 is YYDKDF (reference sequence). The CDR3 sequence: CATSRDRSHAETQYF. The DNA for the CDR3 is TGTGCCACCAGCAGAGATCGGAGTCACGCGGAGACCCAGTACTTC.

In this sample, this clonotype turned up many times. The chain joins TRBV5-1 to TRBJ2-5; no definite D call. With 1 base removed from V and 4 bases from J, the gap between germline ends came to 5 bases. Germline V gene data show CDR1 as SGHRS and CDR2 as YFSETQ. The CDR3 is 12 amino acids. The CDR3, as DNA: TGCGCCAGCAGCTTGATCCGAGAGACCCAGTACTTC. It codes for CASSLIRETQYF.

In this sample, this clonotype turned up many times. In nucleotides, the CDR3 is TGTGCCAGCACCCTAAGGAGCTCCTATAATTCACCCCTCCACTTT. Translating gives CASTLRSSYNSPLHF. V is TRBV28 and J is TRBJ1-6; no definite D call. Germline-derived CDR1 and CDR2 are MDHEN and SYDVKM. The CDR3 runs 15 residues. Trimming removed 7 bases at V and 0 bases at J, with 10 bases between.

This clonotype was picked up a small number of times. V gene TRBV7-6 combines with J gene TRBJ2-7; 11 nucleotides match TRBD2. The V gene end was trimmed by 4 bases and the J gene end by 2 bases; junction bases not matched to a gene: 7. CDR3 length: 16 amino acids. Germline V lookup: CDR1 SGHVS, CDR2 FNYEAQ. In DNA, the CDR3 is TGTGCCAGCAGCTCACTTAGCGGGGGGGCCCCCTACGAGCAGTACTTC. Its translation: CASSSLSGGAPYEQYF. The variable domain in full, with the rest retrieved from reference TRBV7-6 and TRBJ2-7, is GAGVSQSPRYKVTKRGQDVALRCDPISGHVSLYWYRQALGQGPEFLTYFNYEAQQDKSGLPNDRFSAERPEGSISTLTIQRTEQRDSAMYRCASSSLSGGAPYEQYFGPGTRLTVT.

The V call is TRBV9, the J call TRBJ2-2, with TRBD2 as a possible D gene (5 bases). Germline assignment: CDR1 SGDLS and CDR2 YYNGEE. The CDR3 has 15 residues. Deletions cut 1 base from V and 4 bases from J, with 11 bases between. CDR3: CASSVIEGATGELFF. In DNA, the CDR3 is TGTGCCAGCAGCGTAATAGAGGGAGCCACCGGGGAGCTGTTTTTT.

There are many counts of this clonotype. As DNA, the CDR3 is TGTGCCAGCAGCTTAGTAGGGACAGGGGGTTACGAGCAGTACGTC. Translating it yields CASSLVGTGGYEQYV. The chain combines TRBV11-2 with TRBJ2-7; the match to TRBD1 covers 11 bases. Germline CDR1 and CDR2: SGHAT and FQNNGV. The CDR3 consists of 15 residues. The V gene end was trimmed by 1 base and the J gene end by 4 bases; junction bases not matched to a gene: 3.

This clonotype has at least ten counts. The rearrangement links TRBV6-2 or TRBV6-3 to TRBJ2-3, with TRBD2 identical over 10 bases. Germline CDR1 and CDR2: MNHEY and SVGEGT. The CDR3 is made up of 16 amino acids. V was clipped by 5 bases and J by 2 bases; unmatched bases: 7. CDR3: CASSTGTSDYTDTQYF. For the CDR3, the DNA is TGTGCCAGCAGTACCGGGACTAGCGACTACACAGATACGCAGTATTTT.

This clonotype was seen at least ten times. The chain is built from TRBV29-1 and TRBJ2-1, with 9 bases matching TRBD1. This CDR3 has 14 residues. CDR1 and CDR2 from the germline V gene are SQVTM and ANQGSEA. Germline trimming cut 7 bases from V and 4 bases from J; bases unmatched to any gene: 8. In DNA, the CDR3 is TGCAGCGCGACACAGGGGGCCTCTTACAATGAGCAGTTCTTC. It codes for CSATQGASYNEQFF.

This clonotype appeared a few times. This chain joins TRBV30 and TRBJ1-2; 8 nucleotides line up with TRBD1. CDR3 size: 14 residues. J gave up 3 bases and V 1 base, and 4 bases lay outside the gene matches. CDR1 and CDR2 (germline): GTSNPN, SVGIG (reference sequence). In nucleotides, the CDR3 is TGTGCCTGGAGTGCCGGACAGGGCGACTATGGCTACACCTTC. Protein sequence: CAWSAGQGDYGYTF.

The CDR3 DNA follows: TGTGCCAGCAGTGGACTAGCGGGGGCCCCTAGCACAGATACGCAGTATTTT. Residues: CASSGLAGAPSTDTQYF. The chain carries TRBV12-3 or TRBV12-4 and TRBJ2-3; 13 nucleotides align to TRBD2. The CDR3 has 17 amino acids. J lost 0 bases, V lost 5 bases, and 5 bases had no gene match.

This clonotype was counted ten times or more. CDR3 sequence: CASSRLAGGFTDTQYF. CDR3 in DNA: TGTGCCAGCAGTAGACTAGCGGGGGGCTTCACAGATACGCAGTATTTT. V is TRBV12-3 or TRBV12-4 and J is TRBJ2-3; 13 nucleotides line up with TRBD2. CDR3 length: 16 residues. The trim removed 5 bases at V and 2 bases at J, leaving 4 bases unmatched.

In this sample, this clonotype turned up many times. V gene TRBV5-1 combines with J gene TRBJ2-1; 11 bases map to TRBD1. Germline V CDR1 and CDR2: SGHRS, YFSETQ. V lost 4 bases to trimming and J lost 3 bases; unmatched junction nucleotides: 3. This CDR3 has 15 amino acids. The CDR3 DNA reads TGCGCCAGCAGCGTGGGACAGGGGGACTACAATGAGCAGTTCTTC. Amino acid sequence: CASSVGQGDYNEQFF.

The chain employs TRBV7-2 and TRBJ2-1; tentatively, D is TRBD1 (6 bases). Looked up from germline, CDR1 is SGHTA and CDR2 is FQGNSA. The V and J ends lost 1 base and 6 bases respectively, with 13 bases between them. The CDR3 is made up of 15 amino acids. This CDR3 reads CASSLVGAGVNEQFF. The CDR3 DNA follows: TGTGCCAGCAGCTTAGTGGGGGCCGGGGTCAATGAGCAGTTCTTC.

The rearrangement joins TRBV3-1 to TRBJ2-7, with TRBD2 identical over 12 bases. V was pared by 5 bases and J by 3 bases, with 17 bases of the junction left unmatched. This CDR3 has 19 residues. Germline loops: CDR1 LGHDT, CDR2 YNNKEL (reference sequence). The CDR3 loop reads CASSSQPASGLAGSYEQYF. DNA of the CDR3: TGTGCCAGCAGCTCCCAACCCGCGTCGGGACTAGCGGGCAGCTACGAGCAGTACTTC.

This clonotype is labeled as medium-sized (0.01 to 0.1%). This chain links TRBV29-1 with TRBJ2-7; unclear D gene. Germline lookup yields CDR1 SQVTM and CDR2 ANQGSEA. Deletions cut 1 base from V and 5 bases from J, with 12 bases between. The CDR3 is 13 residues long. CDR3 nucleotide sequence: TGCAGCGTTGAAGGGTATAAGGTCCACGAGCAGTACTTC. Its protein is CSVEGYKVHEQYF.

The chain has TRBV30 and TRBJ2-5; D is uncertain. The germline V and J ends were trimmed by 1 base and 4 bases, with 4 bases remaining between them. Germline loops: CDR1 GTSNPN, CDR2 SVGIG (reference sequence). The CDR3 totals 11 residues. This chain's CDR3 is CAWSGRETQYF. CDR3 nucleotide sequence: TGTGCCTGGAGTGGACGAGAGACCCAGTACTTC.

This clonotype was seen many times. The chain combines TRBV20-1 with TRBJ2-7; TRBD2 might be the D (6 bases). Trimming stripped 3 bases from V and 4 bases from J, with 13 bases between. The CDR3 length is 13 residues. CDR1 DFQATT and CDR2 SNEGSKA come from the germline V gene (reference sequence). CDR3 in amino acids: CSASRLEGYEQYF. CDR3 nucleotides: TGCAGTGCTAGTAGGCTGGAGGGTTACGAGCAGTACTTC.

This clonotype turned up a few times. The rearrangement uses TRBV2 and TRBJ2-2; a possible D gene is TRBD2 (6 bases). The V gene lost 4 bases and the J gene lost 1 base, with 10 bases spanning the gap. Germline V gene lookup returns CDR1 SNHLY and CDR2 FYNNEI. This CDR3 is built from 15 residues. CDR3 loop: CASSGWGENTGELFF. CDR3 sequence (DNA): TGTGCCAGCAGTGGGTGGGGGGAGAACACCGGGGAGCTGTTTTTT.

The chain recombines TRBV6-5 with TRBJ2-7, with D perhaps matching TRBD1 (6 bases). The CDR3 totals 16 residues. V gave up 0 bases and J gave up 6 bases, with 18 bases separating them. CDR1 and CDR2 (germline): MNHEY, SVGAGI. Written as DNA, the CDR3 is TGTGCCAGCAGTTACTCCCGGGTCTTACAGGGCCGCGAGCAGTACGTC. Its protein product is CASSYSRVLQGREQYV.

This clonotype was seen only a few times. The chain combines TRBV5-1 with TRBJ2-3, with D possibly matching TRBD2 (6 bases). Trimming removed 1 base at V and 6 bases at J, with 18 bases between. The CDR3 covers 16 residues. Germline V lookup: CDR1 SGHRS, CDR2 YFSETQ. The CDR3 protein is CASSLSAALATDTQYF. Here the CDR3 DNA reads TGCGCCAGCAGCTTGTCTGCCGCGCTAGCGACCGATACGCAGTATTTT.

The chain carries TRBV10-3 and TRBJ2-3; the match to TRBD1 covers 10 bases. V shed 8 bases and J 7 bases; nucleotides not matched to a gene: 9. This CDR3 comprises 14 residues. Germline CDR1 ENHRY, CDR2 SYGVKD. CDR3 protein: CAIGFRDRGNTQYF. In DNA form, the CDR3 reads TGTGCCATCGGATTCCGGGACAGGGGTAATACGCAGTATTTT.